These 9 T cell receptor beta chains share one sample of origin, sequenced in a study of blood T cell repertoires in COVID-19. Method: immunoSEQ multiplex PCR; TCRdb's copy keeps in-frame clones and lacks some. The sample has approximately 300,000 clones; 80% to 95% are singletons. The sequenced sample consisted of peripheral blood. These receptors all come from a woman between 25 and 40 years old with COVID-19, enrolled during active disease.

In its sample, this clone was seen a few times. The chain employs TRBV6-2 or TRBV6-3 and TRBJ2-7; possible D gene TRBD1, 5 bases. Germline V gene sequence: CDR1 MNHEY, CDR2 SVGEGT. There are 12 residues in the CDR3. With 5 bases removed from V and 4 bases from J, the gap between germline ends came to 9 bases. The CDR3 DNA is TGTGCCAGCAGTACAGGAATATACGAGCAGTACTTC. Translation gives CASSTGIYEQYF.

The V and J genes are TRBV7-9 and TRBJ1-1, with 9 bases matching TRBD1. CDR1 is SEHNR, CDR2 FQNEAQ, per germline (reference sequence). The ends lost 5 bases at V and 4 bases at J; junction bases unmatched: 8. The CDR3 loop spans 15 amino acids. CDR3 residues: CASSVGQGSFTEAFF. The CDR3, as DNA: TGTGCCAGCAGCGTTGGACAGGGGAGCTTCACTGAAGCTTTCTTT.

The gene calls are TRBV5-1 and TRBJ2-6, with a possible D match to TRBD2 (6 bases). The ends were cut back, 5 bases at V and 0 bases at J, with 18 bases in the middle. The CDR3 length is 18 residues. Germline-derived CDR1 and CDR2 are SGHRS and YFSETQ. In DNA form, the CDR3 reads TGCGCCAGCAGTCCGGGAGCCCTATCAAGCTCTGGGGCCAACGTCCTGACTTTC. This translates into CASSPGALSSSGANVLTF.

J is TRBJ2-2 and V is TRBV14; 10 nucleotides match TRBD2. The V segment lost 0 bases and the J segment 4 bases; nucleotides outside the gene matches: 8. The CDR3 is made up of 18 amino acids. Germline CDR1 and CDR2: SGHDN and FVKESK. The CDR3 protein is CASSQESLAGVVTGELFF. The CDR3 bases are TGTGCCAGCAGCCAAGAATCCCTAGCGGGAGTTGTCACCGGGGAGCTGTTTTTT.

The chain employs TRBV21-1 and TRBJ2-7; the D call TRBD2 from the table was never checked on the DNA. TRBV21-1 is deemed a pseudogene. The CDR3 is made up of 13 amino acids. In DNA, the CDR3 is TGTGCCAGCAGCAAAGACGAGAGGGACGAGCAGTACTTC. Amino acid sequence: CASSKDERDEQYF.

CDR3 DNA: TGTGCCAGCAGCCCCGGGGGTCTGGGGACCCAGTACTTC. This encodes CASSPGGLGTQYF. V usage is TRBV6-5 and J usage is TRBJ2-5; weak D call: TRBD2 (6 bases). CDR1 is MNHEY, CDR2 SVGAGI, per germline. The CDR3 runs to 13 residues. V lost 6 bases and J 7 bases, leaving 15 bases between the germline ends.

This chain connects TRBV3-1 (or the pseudogene TRBV3-2) to TRBJ1-1; D perhaps matches TRBD1 (5 bases). Trimming removed 1 base from V and 11 bases from J, with 11 bases in between. CDR3 length: 12 amino acids. Germline assignment: CDR1 LGHDT and CDR2 YNNKEL (reference sequence). For the CDR3, the DNA is TGTGCCAGCAGCCAAGGGTCGGGGGTCGCTTTCTTT. Translated, it gives CASSQGSGVAFF.

Here the CDR3 reads CASSIDLSGGQPQHF. The CDR3 nucleotides read TGTGCCAGTAGTATAGATTTGTCAGGGGGTCAGCCCCAGCATTTT. The chain employs TRBV19 and TRBJ1-5, with TRBD1 matching 7 bases. There are 15 residues in the CDR3. CDR1 and CDR2 from the germline V gene are LNHDA and SQIVND (reference sequence). The J segment lost 6 bases and the V segment lost 0 bases, leaving 5 bases of the junction unmatched.

The rearrangement links TRBV5-4 to TRBJ2-6; D is perhaps TRBD1 (5 bases). Germline CDR1 reads SGHNT; CDR2 reads YYREEE (reference sequence). V was clipped by 4 bases and J by 0 bases, with 8 bases between them. The CDR3 is made up of 15 amino acids. The chain's CDR3 is CASSPGNSGANVLTF. In DNA, the CDR3 is TGTGCCAGCAGCCCAGGGAACTCTGGGGCCAACGTCCTGACTTTC.